The present entry profiles one T cell receptor beta chain with its context. Its target is unknown. RNA transcripts yielded amplified TCR beta CDR3 regions. The authors performed first-round RT-PCR with HTBI primers and then a second-round multiplex PCR. One entry per CDR3 protein, called by TCRdb with MiXCR from the multiplex PCR reads. The sample lists about 700,000 distinct CDR3 sequences; just over 40% were seen once. The data belong to a study of Graves' ophthalmopathy and Graves' hyperthyroidism. Overall study findings and caveats: In blood, most expanded thyroid clonotypes above 0.001 frequency were also detected.

Trimming took 0 bases from V and 2 from J; bases not matched to a gene: 1. In germline, CDR1 is GTSNPN, CDR2 SVGIG (reference sequence). This CDR3 has 14 amino acids. The sequencing input was peripheral blood. The chain carries TRBV30 and TRBJ1-2; 9 bases are a match to TRBD1. The TCR sequence derives from an adult man with Graves' ophthalmopathy. This CDR3 reads CAWSVGQGNYGYTF. Written as DNA, the CDR3 is TGTGCCTGGAGTGTTGGACAGGGGAACTATGGCTACACCTTC.